The 10 T cell receptor beta chains below all came from one sample that was sequenced in a study of tumor T cells in aggressive B-cell lymphoma. Produced via immunoSEQ multiplex PCR; TCRdb's table is partial and in-frame only. The sample lists 9,000 or so clones, more than 75% occurring once. Source material: tumor tissue. The receptors were gathered from an adult with diffuse large B cell lymphoma.

This chain uses TRBV30 with TRBJ1-1; 7 bases are shared with TRBD1. Germline CDR1 is GTSNPN and CDR2 is SVGIG (reference sequence). J gave up 2 bases and V 3 bases, and 9 bases lay outside the gene matches. The CDR3 is 15 residues long. The CDR3 DNA reads TGTGCCTGGAGCGTCACAGGGACAGCAAACACTGAAGCTTTCTTT. Translating it yields CAWSVTGTANTEAFF.

The chain uses TRBV28 and TRBJ1-5, with 9 bases fitting TRBD1. The CDR3 runs 15 residues. Germline CDR1 MDHEN, CDR2 SYDVKM. Trimming at V came to 7 bases and at J to 3 bases, leaving 7 bases not matched to a gene. CDR3: CASTYRGLINQPQHF. CDR3 in DNA: TGTGCCAGCACCTACAGGGGGCTTATCAATCAGCCCCAGCATTTT. The full variable domain, rest sourced from reference TRBV28 and TRBJ1-5, is DVKVTQSSRYLVKRTGEKVFLECVQDMDHENMFWYRQDPGLGLRLIYFSYDVKMKEKGDIPEGYSVSREKKERFSLILESASTNQTSMYLCASTYRGLINQPQHFGDGTRLSIL.

This chain links TRBV2 with TRBJ1-2; 11 bases map to TRBD1. Losses at the gene ends were 6 bases for V and 4 bases for J; bases not matched to a gene: 4. The CDR3 covers 14 residues. Germline CDR1 and CDR2: SNHLY and FYNNEI. As DNA, the CDR3 is TGTGCCAGCAGCGGACAGGGGGCCGCCTATGGCTACACCTTC. This gives the protein CASSGQGAAYGYTF.

This sequence joins TRBV25-1 and TRBJ1-4; no reliable D call. Germline V lookup: CDR1 MGHDK, CDR2 SYGVNS. V dropped 3 bases and J dropped 0 bases, with 5 bases sitting between them. This CDR3 is 14 amino acids long. For the CDR3, the DNA is TGTGCCAGCAGTGATCGGGCAACTAATGAAAAACTGTTTTTT. This codes for CASSDRATNEKLFF.

V is TRBV7-7 and J is TRBJ2-5, with 11 bases that match TRBD2. Trimming cost V 1 base and J 3 bases; bases outside gene matches: 7. CDR1 SSHAT and CDR2 FNYEAQ come from the germline V gene (reference sequence). The CDR3 spans 17 residues. The CDR3 region is CASSLGASGGKKETQYF. In DNA form, the CDR3 reads TGTGCCAGCAGCTTAGGTGCTAGCGGGGGGAAAAAAGAGACCCAGTACTTC.

The chain couples TRBV4-3 to TRBJ1-5; 8 nucleotides agree with TRBD1. V gave up 2 bases and J gave up 5 bases; unmatched junction bases: 8. CDR3 length equals 16 residues. CDR1 LGHNA and CDR2 YSLEER come from the germline V gene. Written as DNA, the CDR3 is TGCGCCAGCAGCCAATCCCCCGGGACAGGATATCAGCCCCAGCATTTT. It is translated as CASSQSPGTGYQPQHF.

The V gene is TRBV27, the J gene TRBJ1-6; 9 bases align to TRBD1. After removal of 4 bases from V and 2 bases from J, the junction contained 6 bases not matched to a gene. The CDR3 is made up of 17 amino acids. From germline, CDR1 is MNHEY and CDR2 SMNVEV (reference sequence). The CDR3 here is CASSSRQGGAYNSPLHF. The CDR3 DNA reads as TGTGCCAGCAGTTCGAGACAGGGGGGAGCCTATAATTCACCCCTCCACTTT.

For this clone: One end of the junction does not line up with germline, which may come from a read error. The V call is TRBV11-1, the J call TRBJ2-3; the D gene is possibly TRBD1 (7 bases). The germline CDR1 and CDR2 sequences are SGHAT and FQDESV (reference sequence). The CDR3 covers 18 residues. CDR3 nucleotide sequence: TGTGCCAGCAGCCTAGCCGGACAGGAAGGGGGGCACACAGATACGCAGTATTTT. This codes for CASSLAGQEGGHTDTQYF.

V gene TRBV10-3 combines with J gene TRBJ2-4; 8 bases are a match to TRBD1. The J segment lost 9 bases and the V segment lost 0 bases, leaving 1 base of the junction unmatched. The CDR3 spans 13 residues. From germline, CDR1 is ENHRY and CDR2 SYGVKD. The DNA for the CDR3 is TGTGCCATCAGTGAGTCCGGACAGGGCATTCAGTACTTC. This translates into CAISESGQGIQYF.

The chain joins TRBV7-9 to TRBJ2-7; a possible D gene is TRBD2 (6 bases). The CDR3 spans 12 residues. CDR1 and CDR2 (germline): SEHNR, FQNEAQ (reference sequence). V was clipped by 6 bases and J by 6 bases, with 12 bases between them. CDR3 sequence: CASSRDSGEQYF. In DNA form, the CDR3 reads TGTGCCAGCAGTAGGGACTCGGGCGAGCAGTACTTC.